These T cell receptor beta chains were read from a single sample in a study of post-analysis software for immune sequencing data. TCRdb re-called the PCR reads with MiXCR, one entry per CDR3 protein. The sample lists a few hundred thousand distinct CDR3 sequences; 36% were seen once. The sequencing sample was made of blood. The origin of the receptors is a girl aged 10 to 17 with multiple sclerosis. CDR3s include the opening cysteine and the closing phenylalanine or tryptophan. Each record gives: CDR3 protein, CDR3 DNA, V gene, clone size, J gene, D gene. A D gene is named only where the DNA matches it firmly. The size of a clone is reported for some rows only, either as once, few or many, or as a class for expanded clones.

CDR3 protein: CASTLAGGQETQYF; CDR3 DNA: TGTGCCAGCACCTTAGCGGGGGGGCAGGAGACCCAGTACTTC; V gene: TRBV6-6; clone size: -; J gene: TRBJ2-5; D gene: TRBD2
CDR3 protein: CASSRGVHDEQFF; CDR3 DNA: TGTGCCAGCAGCAGAGGGGTGCACGATGAGCAGTTCTTC; V gene: TRBV7-8; clone size: -; J gene: TRBJ2-1; D gene: -
CDR3 protein: CASSDSAGSSQPQHF; CDR3 DNA: TGTGCCAGCAGTGACTCGGCAGGGAGTAGTCAGCCCCAGCATTTT; V gene: TRBV12-3/TRBV12-4; clone size: -; J gene: TRBJ1-5; D gene: -
CDR3 protein: CSAGVGLAGVDTQYF; CDR3 DNA: TGCAGTGCTGGAGTCGGACTAGCGGGCGTGGATACGCAGTATTTT; V gene: TRBV20-1; clone size: -; J gene: TRBJ2-3; D gene: TRBD2
CDR3 protein: CATQPTFRTSGSIAYNEQYF; CDR3 DNA: TGTGCCACTCAACCTACCTTCAGGACTAGCGGGAGTATAGCCTACAATGAGCAGTACTTC; V gene: TRBV24-1; clone size: -; J gene: TRBJ2-7; D gene: TRBD2
CDR3 protein: CASSLRDTADTQYF; CDR3 DNA: TGTGCCAGCAGCTTAAGGGACACCGCAGATACGCAGTATTTT; V gene: TRBV7-9; clone size: -; J gene: TRBJ2-3; D gene: -
CDR3 protein: CSVEDLGDGRYF; CDR3 DNA: TGCAGCGTTGAAGATCTGGGGGATGGCCGGTATTTT; V gene: TRBV29-1; clone size: -; J gene: TRBJ2-3; D gene: -
CDR3 protein: CASSLLFWDRNYEQYF; CDR3 DNA: TGTGCCAGCAGTTTACTTTTTTGGGACAGGAACTACGAGCAGTACTTC; V gene: TRBV27; clone size: many; J gene: TRBJ2-7; D gene: TRBD1
CDR3 protein: CASSSGLAVRTDTQYF; CDR3 DNA: TGTGCCAGCAGCTCCGGACTGGCGGTGCGCACAGATACGCAGTATTTT; V gene: TRBV5-6; clone size: many; J gene: TRBJ2-3; D gene: -
CDR3 protein: CASSARGRADTEYF; CDR3 DNA: TGTGCCAGCAGTGCGAGAGGGAGGGCAGATACGGAGTATTTT; V gene: TRBV12-3/TRBV12-4; clone size: -; J gene: TRBJ2-3; D gene: TRBD2
CDR3 protein: CASSPPTESYGYTF; CDR3 DNA: TGTGCCAGCTCACCACCGACAGAGTCCTATGGCTACACCTTC; V gene: TRBV18; clone size: many; J gene: TRBJ1-2; D gene: -
CDR3 protein: CASSYRVVSEKLFF; CDR3 DNA: TGTGCCAGCAGTTACAGGGTCGTCAGTGAAAAACTGTTTTTT; V gene: TRBV28; clone size: many; J gene: TRBJ1-4; D gene: -
CDR3 protein: CSARDPASGRGDTRYF; CDR3 DNA: TGCAGTGCTAGAGATCCGGCTAGCGGGAGGGGAGATACGCGGTATTTT; V gene: TRBV20-1; clone size: few; J gene: TRBJ2-3; D gene: TRBD2
CDR3 protein: CSARPSGLSYNEQFF; CDR3 DNA: TGCAGTGCTAGACCCAGCGGGCTCTCCTACAATGAGCAGTTCTTC; V gene: TRBV20-1; clone size: many; J gene: TRBJ2-1; D gene: -
CDR3 protein: CSHGGQNIDTQYF; CDR3 DNA: TGCAGCCATGGGGGGCAGAATATAGATACGCAGTATTTT; V gene: TRBV29-1; clone size: many; J gene: TRBJ2-3; D gene: -
CDR3 protein: CASSQALAGTDTQYF; CDR3 DNA: TGTGCCAGCAGCCAGGCACTAGCGGGCACAGATACGCAGTATTTT; V gene: TRBV11-2; clone size: many; J gene: TRBJ2-3; D gene: TRBD2
CDR3 protein: CASSGGRLAGAYEQYF; CDR3 DNA: TGTGCCAGCAGCGGCGGGAGACTAGCGGGAGCTTACGAGCAGTACTTC; V gene: TRBV7-2; clone size: -; J gene: TRBJ2-7; D gene: TRBD2
CDR3 protein: CASRQREADTGELFF; CDR3 DNA: TGCGCCAGCAGACAGCGGGAAGCGGACACCGGGGAGCTGTTTTTT; V gene: TRBV5-1; clone size: many; J gene: TRBJ2-2; D gene: TRBD2
CDR3 protein: CASSFPGLAGETRVDEQFF; CDR3 DNA: TGTGCCAGCAGTTTCCCTGGACTAGCGGGGGAGACTAGGGTCGATGAGCAGTTCTTC; V gene: TRBV28; clone size: many; J gene: TRBJ2-1; D gene: TRBD2
CDR3 protein: CANSDQRESSYNEQFF; CDR3 DNA: TGTGCCAACAGCGACCAGCGGGAGAGCTCCTACAATGAGCAGTTCTTC; V gene: TRBV9; clone size: -; J gene: TRBJ2-1; D gene: TRBD2
CDR3 protein: CASSEERRRSETQYF; CDR3 DNA: TGTGCCAGCAGTGAAGAGCGTCGTCGCTCGGAGACCCAGTACTTC; V gene: TRBV6-1; clone size: many; J gene: TRBJ2-5; D gene: -
CDR3 protein: CAISDRPGTEAFF; CDR3 DNA: TGTGCCATCAGCGACAGGCCCGGGACTGAAGCTTTCTTT; V gene: TRBV10-3; clone size: few; J gene: TRBJ1-1; D gene: -
CDR3 protein: CASSLGLGGRGEKLFF; CDR3 DNA: TGTGCCAGCAGTCTTGGGCTGGGGGGCAGGGGTGAAAAACTGTTTTTT; V gene: TRBV6-1; clone size: many; J gene: TRBJ1-4; D gene: -
CDR3 protein: CASSLRGISGNTIYF; CDR3 DNA: TGTGCCAGCAGCTTAAGGGGCATCTCTGGAAACACCATATATTTT; V gene: TRBV11-2; clone size: -; J gene: TRBJ1-3; D gene: -
CDR3 protein: CSARDWGVDGCAF; CDR3 DNA: TGCAGTGCTAGAGATTGGGGGGTCGATGGCTGCGCCTTC; V gene: TRBV20-1; clone size: -; J gene: TRBJ1-2; D gene: -
CDR3 protein: CASSPTKDRAYNEQFF; CDR3 DNA: TGTGCCAGCTCACCAACAAAGGACAGGGCGTACAATGAGCAGTTCTTC; V gene: TRBV18; clone size: -; J gene: TRBJ2-1; D gene: TRBD1
CDR3 protein: CASSRLGYTDTQYF; CDR3 DNA: TGTGCCAGCAGTCGACTAGGGTACACAGATACGCAGTATTTT; V gene: TRBV5-5; clone size: many; J gene: TRBJ2-3; D gene: -
CDR3 protein: CASSLADPAGQPQHF; CDR3 DNA: TGTGCCAGCAGCTTAGCGGATCCTGCGGGACAGCCCCAGCATTTT; V gene: TRBV7-9; clone size: many; J gene: TRBJ1-5; D gene: -
CDR3 protein: CASSSSSNGRETQYF; CDR3 DNA: TGTGCCAGCAGTTCCTCTAGCAATGGTCGGGAGACCCAGTACTTC; V gene: TRBV12-3/TRBV12-4; clone size: many; J gene: TRBJ2-5; D gene: -
CDR3 protein: CATSRVRGAWETQYF; CDR3 DNA: TGTGCCACCAGCAGAGTACGAGGGGCATGGGAGACCCAGTACTTC; V gene: TRBV15; clone size: -; J gene: TRBJ2-5; D gene: -
CDR3 protein: CASSLLRTNTGELFF; CDR3 DNA: TGCGCCAGCAGCTTGTTACGGACGAACACCGGGGAGCTGTTTTTT; V gene: TRBV5-1; clone size: few; J gene: TRBJ2-2; D gene: -